What follows are 32 T cell receptor beta chains derived from one specimen sequenced in a study of shared clonotypes between healthy human individuals. The assay was immunoSEQ multiplex PCR, and TCRdb's table has in-frame clones only and misses some. Of fewer than 100,000 clones in the sample, under 80% were seen once. Material: memory CD8+ T cells sorted from blood. The sample's subset: CD45RO+ cells pooled with CCR7-negative TemRA cells. These receptors were taken from a man aged 25 to 45 in good health.

This clone was seen a handful of times. The chain is built from TRBV7-8 and TRBJ2-3, with D perhaps matching TRBD2 (6 bases). V gave up 5 bases and J gave up 2 bases, with 14 bases separating them. Germline-derived CDR1 and CDR2 are SGHVS and FQNEAQ. The CDR3 has 15 residues. In DNA form, the CDR3 reads TGTGCCAGCAGCCCAAGACTAGAACCCACAGATACGCAGTATTTT. Its protein product is CASSPRLEPTDTQYF. The entire variable domain, with the rest obtained from reference TRBV7-8 and TRBJ2-3, is as follows: GAGVSQSPRYKVAKRGQDVALRCDPISGHVSLFWYQQALGQGPEFLTYFQNEAQLDKSGLPSDRFFAERPEGSVSTLKIQRTQQEDSAVYLCASSPRLEPTDTQYFGPGTRLTVL.

In regard to this clone: This probably arose from a read error, given a far larger clone one base away. The chain carries TRBV6-5 and TRBJ2-7, with TRBD2 identical over 8 bases. Germline CDR1 MNHEY, CDR2 SVGAGI. This CDR3 has 14 residues. As DNA, the CDR3 is TGTGTCAGCAGCCCGGGACTAGAGAGCCACGAGCAGTACTTC. It codes for CVSSPGLESHEQYF.

The table lists this clone with a few counts. The CDR3 loop is CSILRRDEQYF. CDR3 DNA: TGCAGCATATTGCGCCGGGACGAGCAGTACTTC. The genes are TRBV29-1 and TRBJ2-7; D unclear. Germline V gene data show CDR1 as SQVTM and CDR2 as ANQGSEA. Deletions cut 8 bases from V and 5 bases from J, with 13 bases between. CDR3 length equals 11 residues.

The chain links TRBV28 to TRBJ2-2, with D hard to call. Between the trimmed V and J ends, which lost 4 bases and 6 bases, there was a span of 9 bases. Germline V gene lookup returns CDR1 MDHEN and CDR2 SYDVKM. This CDR3 is 13 amino acids long. Here the CDR3 reads CASSSAGPGELFF. CDR3 sequence (DNA): TGTGCCAGCAGTTCCGCTGGGCCCGGGGAGCTGTTTTTT.

The rearrangement uses TRBV4-3 and TRBJ2-7, with 9 bases lining up with TRBD1. The CDR3 extends over 17 amino acids. Germline V gives CDR1 LGHNA, CDR2 YSLEER. V was pared by 1 base and J by 0 bases, with 7 bases of the junction left unmatched. This CDR3 reads CASSQGWTGDSSYEQYF. The DNA for the CDR3 is TGCGCCAGCAGCCAAGGATGGACAGGGGACAGCTCCTACGAGCAGTACTTC.

The chain has TRBV27 and TRBJ2-3; a weak D match, TRBD2 (6 bases). The CDR3 extends over 14 amino acids. Germline V gives CDR1 MNHEY, CDR2 SMNVEV (reference sequence). V gave up 8 bases and J gave up 0 bases, with 12 bases separating them. CDR3 coding DNA: TGTGCCAGCGGGGGAGGATGGAGCACAGATACGCAGTATTTT. Translated: CASGGGWSTDTQYF.

CDR3 DNA: TGTGCCAGCAGCTCTACCCTTAGCGGGCCTAGCACAGATACGCAGTATTTT. This sequence encodes CASSSTLSGPSTDTQYF. The V gene is TRBV7-9, the J gene TRBJ2-3; TRBD2 aligns across 7 bases. CDR3 length: 17 residues. V lost 4 bases and J lost 0; bases outside the gene matches: 10. Germline CDR1 and CDR2: SEHNR and FQNEAQ (reference sequence). Looking up the rest from reference TRBV7-9 and TRBJ2-3 gives the full variable domain: DTGVSQNPRHKITKRGQNVTFRCDPISEHNRLYWYRQTLGQGPEFLTYFQNEAQLEKSRLLSDRFSAERPKGSFSTLEIQRTEQGDSAMYLCASSSTLSGPSTDTQYFGPGTRLTVL.

The chain employs TRBV27 and TRBJ1-2, with D possibly TRBD1 on 6 matching bases. CDR1 is MNHEY, CDR2 SMNVEV, per germline (reference sequence). This CDR3 spans 12 amino acids. Trimming removed 6 bases at V and 3 bases at J, with 8 bases between. The CDR3 loop is CASSSGDYGYTF. CDR3 nucleotides: TGTGCCAGCAGCTCAGGGGACTATGGCTACACCTTC.

This sequence joins TRBV2 and TRBJ2-3; D not certain. The CDR3 covers 12 residues. The V end lost 5 bases, the J end lost 5 bases, and 8 bases lay between the germline ends. Germline V gene sequence: CDR1 SNHLY, CDR2 FYNNEI. This chain's CDR3 is CASSRSGDTQYF. CDR3 sequence (DNA): TGTGCCAGCAGTCGATCCGGAGATACGCAGTATTTT.

This rearrangement joins TRBV6-1 to TRBJ1-2; 11 bases are a match to TRBD1. J lost 4 bases, V lost 1 base, and 2 bases had no gene match. The length of the CDR3 is 15 residues. The germline V gene has CDR1 MNHNS and CDR2 SASEGT. CDR3 region: CASSEVGTGGYGYTF. As DNA, the CDR3 is TGTGCCAGCAGTGAAGTAGGGACAGGGGGCTATGGCTACACCTTC.

With regard to this clone: At the DNA level, this CDR3 is encoded by other sequences in the same sample as well. The chain is built from TRBV7-9 and TRBJ2-1, with a weak D call TRBD2 (6 bases). V was shortened by 0 bases and J by 3 bases, with 6 bases between the two germline ends. Germline V CDR1 and CDR2: SEHNR, FQNEAQ (reference sequence). The CDR3 totals 14 residues. CDR3: CASSLAGSYNEQFF. The CDR3 DNA is TGTGCCAGCAGCTTAGCCGGGAGCTACAATGAGCAGTTCTTC.

CDR3 sequence: CASSPLPTGELFF. CDR3 DNA sequence: TGTGCCAGCAGTCCCCTTCCCACCGGGGAGCTGTTTTTT. The V call is TRBV28, the J call TRBJ2-2; D not certain. There are 13 residues in the CDR3. The V end lost 5 bases, the J end lost 4 bases, and 8 bases lay between the germline ends. Germline lookup yields CDR1 MDHEN and CDR2 SYDVKM.

The chain carries TRBV29-1 and TRBJ2-7; D call uncertain. There are 11 residues in the CDR3. Between the trimmed V and J ends, which lost 4 bases and 5 bases, there was a span of 9 bases. CDR1 is SQVTM and CDR2 is ANQGSEA in the germline V gene. The chain's CDR3 is CSVGQAHEQYF. In DNA, the CDR3 is TGCAGCGTTGGGCAGGCTCACGAGCAGTACTTC.

The chain links TRBV7-6 to TRBJ2-2; 10 bases match TRBD1. Trimming removed 0 bases from V and 0 bases from J; junction bases left unmatched: 4. The germline gives CDR1 SGHVS, CDR2 FNYEAQ. There are 18 residues in the CDR3. The CDR3 bases are TGTGCCAGCAGCTTAGCGCTAGGACAGGGGGCGAACACCGGGGAGCTGTTTTTT. The encoded protein is CASSLALGQGANTGELFF.

The V call is TRBV28, the J call TRBJ2-2, with D hard to call. Trimming stripped 6 bases from V and 5 bases from J, with 10 bases between. Germline CDR1 and CDR2: MDHEN and SYDVKM. This CDR3 has 13 residues. CDR3 region: CASRLEPTGELFF. The CDR3 nucleotides read TGTGCCAGCAGATTGGAACCGACCGGGGAGCTGTTTTTT.

V usage is TRBV27 and J usage is TRBJ1-1; TRBD1 matches 9 bases. Germline-derived CDR1 and CDR2 are MNHEY and SMNVEV (reference sequence). The CDR3 loop spans 15 amino acids. J gave up 4 bases and V 8 bases, and 11 bases lay outside the gene matches. The CDR3 DNA is TGTGCCAGCTGGGACGCCGGGACAGGGCCCACTGAAGCTTTCTTT. Translation: CASWDAGTGPTEAFF.

The rearrangement uses TRBV7-9 and TRBJ2-1, with a possible D match to TRBD2 (5 bases). V dropped 4 bases and J dropped 4 bases, with 17 bases sitting between them. The V gene's germline CDR1 is SEHNR and CDR2 FQNEAQ (reference sequence). CDR3 length: 16 residues. This CDR3 reads CASSSLEWRRYNEQFF. CDR3 nucleotides: TGTGCCAGCAGCTCCCTGGAGTGGCGGAGGTACAATGAGCAGTTCTTC.

This clone was detected once. As DNA, the CDR3 is TGTGCCAGCAGCTTCCCTGGGGCCAACGTCCTGACTTTC. Amino acid sequence: CASSFPGANVLTF. The rearrangement links TRBV7-2 to TRBJ2-6; D is unclear. The CDR3 spans 13 residues. Per germline, CDR1 SGHTA and CDR2 FQGNSA. The V end was cut by 3 bases, the J end by 2 bases, with 2 bases between. Full variable domain (missing parts from reference TRBV7-2 and TRBJ2-6): GAGVSQSPSNKVTEKGKDVELRCDPISGHTALYWYRQSLGQGLEFLIYFQGNSAPDKSGLPSDRFSAERTGGSVSTLTIQRTQQEDSAVYLCASSFPGANVLTFGAGSRLTVL.

This clone has a single count. The junction and the germline gene differ at one end; a read error may be behind it. Other DNA sequences of this sample code for an identical CDR3. This chain uses TRBV10-1 with TRBJ2-7; D is undetermined. CDR1 and CDR2 from the germline V gene are WNHNN and SYGVQD (reference sequence). The CDR3 totals 13 residues. The CDR3 is CASSESFLNEQYF. The CDR3 DNA follows: TGCGCCAGCAGTGAGTCGTTTTTGAACGAGCAATACTTC.

This clone has a single count. The chain links TRBV11-2 to TRBJ2-6, with 7 bases matching TRBD1. CDR3 length: 17 amino acids. CDR1 SGHAT and CDR2 FQNNGV come from the germline V gene. The junction had 10 bases not matched to a gene; V was cut back by 6 bases and J by 2 bases. For the CDR3, the DNA is TGTGCCAGCAGTAAAGACAGGGTTCTAACTGGGGCCAACGTCCTGACTTTC. Protein sequence: CASSKDRVLTGANVLTF. The variable domain in full, completed from reference TRBV11-2 and TRBJ2-6, reads EAGVAQSPRYKIIEKRQSVAFWCNPISGHATLYWYQQILGQGPKLLIQFQNNGVVDDSQLPKDRFSAERLKGVDSTLKIQPAKLEDSAVYLCASSKDRVLTGANVLTFGAGSRLTVL.

V and J are TRBV5-1 and TRBJ1-1; no reliable D call. CDR1 SGHRS and CDR2 YFSETQ come from the germline V gene. The CDR3 is 14 residues long. The V end lost 2 bases, the J end lost 0 bases, and 8 bases lay between the germline ends. The CDR3 region has the DNA TGCGCCAGCAGCTTACTCGGGGTGAACACTGAAGCTTTCTTT. Protein product: CASSLLGVNTEAFF.

The chain is built from TRBV11-2 and TRBJ2-7; D call uncertain. This CDR3 contains 10 residues. Germline CDR1 reads SGHAT; CDR2 reads FQNNGV. The V end lost 4 bases, the J end lost 6 bases, and 4 bases lay between the germline ends. CDR3 nucleotide sequence: TGTGCCAGCAGCTCTAGCGAGCAGTACTTC. This gives the protein CASSSSEQYF.

This clone was found a few times. At the DNA level, this CDR3 is encoded by other sequences in the same sample as well. The chain joins TRBV7-9 to TRBJ2-7; TRBD1 agrees at 8 bases. Germline CDR1 and CDR2: SEHNR and FQNEAQ (reference sequence). This CDR3 comprises 14 residues. V was pared by 5 bases and J by 4 bases, with 7 bases of the junction left unmatched. CDR3 region: CASSPRTGSYEQYF. The CDR3 DNA reads TGTGCCAGCAGCCCCCGGACAGGGAGTTACGAGCAGTACTTC.

The chain employs TRBV6-4 and TRBJ2-1; no firm D call. Germline V gene data show CDR1 as MRHNA and CDR2 as SNTAGT. CDR3 length: 15 amino acids. V gave up 0 bases and J gave up 0 bases, with 6 bases separating them. The CDR3 DNA sequence: TGTGCCAGCAGTGACTCGGCTAGCTCCTACAATGAGCAGTTCTTC. The encoded protein is CASSDSASSYNEQFF.

The table lists this clone with many counts. This sequence joins TRBV19 and TRBJ2-2, with D tentatively TRBD2 (5 bases). The CDR3 covers 13 residues. The V and J ends lost 10 bases and 6 bases respectively, with 15 bases between them. The germline V gene has CDR1 LNHDA and CDR2 SQIVND (reference sequence). The CDR3 spells CATSWRAAGELFF. The CDR3 region has the DNA TGTGCCACCTCTTGGCGGGCGGCCGGGGAGCTGTTTTTT.

V is TRBV28 and J is TRBJ2-7, with 8 positions matching TRBD2. The germline V gene encodes CDR1 MDHEN and CDR2 SYDVKM. V trimming: 2 bases; J trimming: 3 bases; junction bases outside the gene matches: 9. The CDR3 spans 16 residues. The CDR3 protein is CASSLAVWRGDYEQYF. The DNA of the CDR3 is TGTGCCAGCAGTTTAGCCGTCTGGCGGGGGGACTACGAGCAGTACTTC.

A remark on this clone: Other DNA sequences in the sample encode the same CDR3. The J gene is TRBJ2-1, the V gene TRBV5-1; 7 nucleotides agree with TRBD2. The CDR3 loop spans 14 amino acids. V lost 2 bases and J lost 3; bases outside the gene matches: 2. CDR1 and CDR2 from the germline V gene are SGHRS and YFSETQ. The CDR3 nucleotides are TGCGCCAGCAGCTTAACGGGAGGCTACAATGAGCAGTTCTTC. This sequence encodes CASSLTGGYNEQFF. Variable domain in full (rest from reference TRBV5-1 and TRBJ2-1): KAGVTQTPRYLIKTRGQQVTLSCSPISGHRSVSWYQQTPGQGLQFLFEYFSETQRNKGNFPGRFSGRQFSNSRSEMNVSTLELGDSALYLCASSLTGGYNEQFFGPGTRLTVL.

The chain recombines TRBV10-1 with TRBJ2-7, with 9 bases lining up with TRBD1. This CDR3 comprises 15 residues. Germline CDR1 is WNHNN and CDR2 is SYGVQD (reference sequence). J was trimmed by 2 bases and V by 4 bases; bases with no gene match: 6. The CDR3, as DNA: TGCGCCAGCAGTGGGGGACAGGGTTCCCCCTACGAGCAGTACTTC. This translates into CASSGGQGSPYEQYF.

The chain links TRBV28 to TRBJ1-5; perhaps TRBD1 as D (6 bases). V lost 11 bases and J 6 bases, leaving 20 bases between the germline ends. Germline V gene data show CDR1 as MDHEN and CDR2 as SYDVKM. This CDR3 is 14 amino acids long. The DNA for the CDR3 is TGTGCCGCCAGCGGAGGTCAGGGGAGTCAGCCCCAGCATTTT. Amino acid sequence: CAASGGQGSQPQHF.

This clone was detected only a few times. At the DNA level, this CDR3 is encoded by other sequences in the same sample as well. The gene calls are TRBV9 and TRBJ2-7, with 7 bases fitting TRBD2. The germline gives CDR1 SGDLS, CDR2 YYNGEE. The CDR3 has 15 residues. V lost 0 bases, J lost 0 bases, and 3 bases stayed unmatched. The DNA of the CDR3 is TGTGCCAGCAGCGTAGACGGGAGGACCTCCTACGAGCAGTACTTC. The encoded protein is CASSVDGRTSYEQYF.

Turning to this clone: This CDR3 is missing its conserved last phenylalanine or tryptophan, likely due to a read error. The DNA is left out, because the CDR3 cannot be placed on it with certainty; the CDR3 is given as TCRdb lists it. This chain uses TRBV18 with TRBJ2-7; the D call TRBD1 from the table was never checked on the DNA. The germline gives CDR1 KGHSH, CDR2 LQKENI. The CDR3 length equals 14 residues, ends included. The CDR3: CASSSGTRVSYRVY.

The chain's CDR3 is CASSYGRGDEQYF. The CDR3 nucleotides read TGTGCCAGCAGTTACGGCCGCGGGGACGAGCAGTACTTC. The chain has TRBV6-5 and TRBJ2-7; a possible D gene is TRBD2 (6 bases). CDR3 length equals 13 residues. V was trimmed by 2 bases and J by 5 bases, leaving 10 bases between them. Per germline, CDR1 MNHEY and CDR2 SVGAGI.